The 22 T cell receptor beta chains below were found in one sample sequenced in a study of CD8 T cells in ankylosing spondylitis. Regarding the study as a whole: The study identified a TCR beta motif of roughly eight highly homologous variants that appeared characteristic of ankylosing spondylitis blood.

Each CDR3 protein gets one entry after TCRdb re-called the 5' RACE reads with MiXCR. The sample lists 350,000 to 450,000 distinct CDR3 sequences; roughly 25% were seen once. For these TCRs, the target antigens are not known. Material: blood, either unsorted or a sorted T cell fraction (not recorded which). These receptors were taken from a male donor with ankylosing spondylitis.

This clonotype was seen a few times. This rearrangement joins TRBV10-3 to TRBJ2-5, with 11 nucleotides matching TRBD2. V was clipped by 6 bases and J by 3 bases; unmatched bases: 6. Germline CDR1 and CDR2: ENHRY and SYGVKD. The length of the CDR3 is 15 residues. The CDR3: CAISNPGLAEETQYF. The DNA for the CDR3 is TGTGCCATCAGCAACCCGGGACTAGCGGAAGAGACCCAGTACTTC.

This clonotype appeared a few times. The chain joins TRBV4-1 to TRBJ1-5; D gene uncertain. V was trimmed by 0 bases and J by 6 bases, leaving 3 bases between them. This CDR3 is built from 12 residues. Germline CDR1 reads MGHRA; CDR2 reads YSYEKL. DNA for the CDR3: TGCGCCAGCAGCCAAGATTCTCAGCCCCAGCATTTT. Amino acid sequence: CASSQDSQPQHF.

The rearrangement uses TRBV29-1 and TRBJ2-3, with 13 bases that match TRBD2. Trimming took 1 base from V and 2 from J; bases not matched to a gene: 9. This CDR3 has 18 amino acids. The V gene's germline CDR1 is SQVTM and CDR2 ANQGSEA. The CDR3 bases are TGCAGCGTTGAAGGGACTAGCGGGAGTTTATGGGTCACAGATACGCAGTATTTT. Amino acids: CSVEGTSGSLWVTDTQYF.

The chain joins TRBV2 to TRBJ2-5; D ambiguous. CDR1 and CDR2 from the germline V gene are SNHLY and FYNNEI. The V and J ends lost 5 bases and 2 bases respectively, with 9 bases between them. There are 13 residues in the CDR3. The DNA of the CDR3 is TGTGCCAGCAGTAAATTTACGCAAGAGACCCAGTACTTC. It specifies CASSKFTQETQYF.

The chain uses TRBV12-3 or TRBV12-4 and TRBJ1-1; no firm D call. The CDR3 is 12 residues long. V shed 5 bases and J shed 8 bases, with 12 bases lying between them. CDR3 amino acids: CASSIRAGEAFF. As DNA, the CDR3 is TGTGCCAGCAGTATAAGGGCCGGGGAAGCTTTCTTT.

CDR3 protein: CSAYTGGLNYGYTF. CDR3 sequence (DNA): TGCAGTGCTTACACAGGGGGCCTTAACTATGGCTACACCTTC. The chain is built from TRBV20-1 and TRBJ1-2; 9 bases fit TRBD1. This CDR3 is 14 amino acids long. Looked up from germline, CDR1 is DFQATT and CDR2 is SNEGSKA (reference sequence). Trimming cost V 5 bases and J 1 base; bases outside gene matches: 5.

The chain combines TRBV10-3 with TRBJ2-1; 7 bases line up with TRBD1. The V gene end was trimmed by 3 bases and the J gene end by 7 bases; junction bases not matched to a gene: 3. The CDR3 contains 13 residues. Germline lookup yields CDR1 ENHRY and CDR2 SYGVKD. CDR3 sequence: CAISDGRGNEQFF. CDR3 nucleotide sequence: TGTGCCATCAGTGATGGCAGGGGGAATGAGCAGTTCTTC.

Many counts were recorded for this clonotype. J is TRBJ2-2 and V is TRBV20-1; D could derive from TRBD1 or TRBD2 (5 bases each). This CDR3 spans 13 amino acids. The germline gives CDR1 DFQATT, CDR2 SNEGSKA (reference sequence). With 6 bases removed from V and 1 base from J, the gap between germline ends came to 9 bases. In DNA, the CDR3 is TGCAGTGCCGGGGCACTGAACACCGGGGAGCTGTTTTTT. The encoded protein is CSAGALNTGELFF.

V gene TRBV24-1 combines with J gene TRBJ1-5; 7 bases fit TRBD1. The CDR3 runs 14 residues. Germline CDR1 KGHDR, CDR2 SFDVKD. V was pared by 0 bases and J by 5 bases, with 0 bases of the junction left unmatched. For the CDR3, the DNA is TGTGCCACCAGTGATTTGCAGGGGGATCAGCCCCAGCATTTT. Protein product: CATSDLQGDQPQHF.

This chain connects TRBV19 to TRBJ1-1, with D unresolved. V was shortened by 4 bases and J by 10 bases, with 13 bases between the two germline ends. CDR1 is LNHDA and CDR2 is SQIVND in the germline V gene (reference sequence). This CDR3 is 12 amino acids long. CDR3 DNA sequence: TGTGCCAGTAGTACGGGAGGGTATGGAGCTTTCTTT. Protein sequence: CASSTGGYGAFF.

The J gene is TRBJ2-2, the V gene TRBV20-1; TRBD1 agrees at 7 bases. Germline CDR1 and CDR2: DFQATT and SNEGSKA (reference sequence). The CDR3 covers 12 residues. Germline trimming cut 3 bases from V and 6 bases from J; bases unmatched to any gene: 1. The CDR3 spells CSARTGPGELFF. As DNA, the CDR3 is TGCAGTGCTAGGACAGGGCCCGGGGAGCTGTTTTTT.

The rearrangement joins TRBV4-1 to TRBJ1-1; D is perhaps TRBD1 (6 bases). The germline V and J ends were trimmed by 8 bases and 0 bases, with 10 bases remaining between them. There are 13 residues in the CDR3. Germline assignment: CDR1 MGHRA and CDR2 YSYEKL. The CDR3 spells CASARGMNTEAFF. The CDR3 region has the DNA TGCGCCAGCGCCAGGGGCATGAACACTGAAGCTTTCTTT.

This clonotype was observed a handful of times. V usage is TRBV5-1 and J usage is TRBJ2-1, with 7 bases lining up with TRBD1. The CDR3 sequence is 15 residues long. Germline values: CDR1 SGHRS, CDR2 YFSETQ. J lost 3 bases, V lost 2 bases, and 5 bases had no gene match. CDR3 region: CASSFRDSLYNEQFF. The DNA for the CDR3 is TGCGCCAGCAGCTTTAGGGACAGCCTCTACAATGAGCAGTTCTTC.

Comment on this clonotype: Its ends do not fully match the called genes, so a read error is possible. The gene calls are TRBV12-3 or TRBV12-4 and TRBJ2-2, with 7 bases fitting TRBD2. The CDR3 is 18 residues long. The CDR3 region is CACSWAGTKTANTGELFF. The CDR3 DNA sequence: TGTGCCTGCAGTTGGGCAGGGACTAAAACCGCGAACACCGGGGAGCTGTTTTTT.

The chain carries TRBV29-1 and TRBJ2-5, with 7 bases lining up with TRBD2. J was trimmed by 3 bases and V by 6 bases; bases with no gene match: 4. The CDR3 spans 12 residues. Germline-derived CDR1 and CDR2 are SQVTM and ANQGSEA. The CDR3 DNA reads as TGCAGCGTCCCTGGGAGGGAAGAGACCCAGTACTTC. Translated, it gives CSVPGREETQYF.

This chain links TRBV18 with TRBJ2-2, with 9 bases matching TRBD1. After removal of 6 bases from V and 3 bases from J, the junction contained 2 bases not matched to a gene. This CDR3 region has 14 residues. Per germline, CDR1 KGHSH and CDR2 LQKENI. The CDR3 bases are TGTGCCAGCTCGGACAGGGGCGACACCGGGGAGCTGTTTTTT. It yields the protein CASSDRGDTGELFF. The variable domain in full, completed from reference TRBV18 and TRBJ2-2, reads NAGVMQNPRHLVRRRGQEARLRCSPMKGHSHVYWYRQLPEEGLKFMVYLQKENIIDESGMPKERFSAEFPKEGPSILRIQQVVRGDSAAYFCASSDRGDTGELFFGEGSRLTVL.

The chain is built from TRBV12-3 or TRBV12-4 and TRBJ2-1; D may be TRBD1 (6 bases). V was pared by 10 bases and J by 7 bases, with 11 bases between. The CDR3 covers 11 residues. The CDR3 DNA sequence: TGTGCCATCCAAACAGGGAATGAGCAGTTCTTC. Translating it yields CAIQTGNEQFF.

The chain uses TRBV3-2 and TRBJ2-4; TRBD1, as called in the table, went unchecked against the DNA. TRBV3-2 is deemed a pseudogene. The CDR3 sequence is 14 residues long. This CDR3 is CASSRSGEKNIQYF. The CDR3 nucleotides are TGTGCCAGCAGCCGCTCGGGGGAGAAAAACATTCAGTACTTC.

This clonotype was picked up a small number of times. The rearrangement uses TRBV7-2 and TRBJ1-5; weak D call: TRBD1 (6 bases). CDR1 and CDR2 from the germline V gene are SGHTA and FQGNSA. CDR3 length equals 13 residues. The V end lost 8 bases, the J end lost 8 bases, and 16 bases lay between the germline ends. CDR3: CASGKTGSEPQHF. DNA of the CDR3: TGTGCCAGCGGCAAAACAGGGTCCGAGCCCCAGCATTTT.

This clonotype was recorded at least ten times. The chain couples TRBV12-3 or TRBV12-4 to TRBJ2-1, with 8 positions matching TRBD1. This CDR3 spans 16 amino acids. Trimming cost V 4 bases and J 6 bases; bases outside gene matches: 11. Written as DNA, the CDR3 is TGTGCCAGCAGTTCCTCGACAGGGGCAGGGTTCAATGAGCAGTTCTTC. Translating gives CASSSSTGAGFNEQFF.

V usage is TRBV15 and J usage is TRBJ2-1; D gene unclear. CDR3 size: 14 residues. The V end was cut by 5 bases, the J end by 4 bases, with 12 bases between. Germline CDR1 LNHNV, CDR2 YYDKDF (reference sequence). The CDR3: CATSVDDLYNEQFF. The CDR3 DNA reads as TGTGCCACCAGCGTCGATGACCTGTACAATGAGCAGTTCTTC.

The V and J genes are TRBV29-1 and TRBJ2-3; 10 nucleotides line up with TRBD2. In germline, CDR1 is SQVTM, CDR2 ANQGSEA. There are 13 residues in the CDR3. With V trimmed by 6 bases and J by 1 base, 1 base remained unmatched. CDR3 region: CSVLAGGTDTQYF. The CDR3 DNA reads as TGCAGCGTCCTAGCGGGAGGCACAGATACGCAGTATTTT.